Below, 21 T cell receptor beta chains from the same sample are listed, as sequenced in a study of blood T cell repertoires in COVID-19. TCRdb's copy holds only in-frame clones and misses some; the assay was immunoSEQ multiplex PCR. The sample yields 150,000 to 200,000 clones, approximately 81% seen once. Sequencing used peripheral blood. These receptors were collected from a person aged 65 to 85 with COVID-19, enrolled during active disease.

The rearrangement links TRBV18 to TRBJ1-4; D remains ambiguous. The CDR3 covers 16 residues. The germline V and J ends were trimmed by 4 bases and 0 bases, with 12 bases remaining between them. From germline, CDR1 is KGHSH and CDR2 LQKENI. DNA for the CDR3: TGTGCCAGCTCACGGGGAGCAGATGCAACTAATGAAAAACTGTTTTTT. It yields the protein CASSRGADATNEKLFF.

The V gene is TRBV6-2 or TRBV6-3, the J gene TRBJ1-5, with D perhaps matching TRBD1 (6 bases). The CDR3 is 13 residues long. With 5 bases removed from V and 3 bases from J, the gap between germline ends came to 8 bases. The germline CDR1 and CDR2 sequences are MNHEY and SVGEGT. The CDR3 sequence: CASSRTDNQPQHF. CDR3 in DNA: TGTGCCAGCAGTCGGACAGACAATCAGCCCCAGCATTTT.

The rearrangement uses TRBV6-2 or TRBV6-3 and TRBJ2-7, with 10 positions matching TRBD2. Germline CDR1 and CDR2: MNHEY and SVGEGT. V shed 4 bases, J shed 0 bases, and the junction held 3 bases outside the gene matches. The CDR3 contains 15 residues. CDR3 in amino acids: CASSFTSGTSYEQYF. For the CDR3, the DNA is TGTGCCAGCAGTTTCACTAGCGGGACCTCCTACGAGCAGTACTTC.

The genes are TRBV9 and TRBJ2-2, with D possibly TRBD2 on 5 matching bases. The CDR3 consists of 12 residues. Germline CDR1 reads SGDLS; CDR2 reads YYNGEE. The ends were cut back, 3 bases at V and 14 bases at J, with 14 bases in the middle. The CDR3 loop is CASSADGSGLFF. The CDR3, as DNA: TGTGCCAGCAGCGCCGACGGAAGCGGCCTGTTTTTT.

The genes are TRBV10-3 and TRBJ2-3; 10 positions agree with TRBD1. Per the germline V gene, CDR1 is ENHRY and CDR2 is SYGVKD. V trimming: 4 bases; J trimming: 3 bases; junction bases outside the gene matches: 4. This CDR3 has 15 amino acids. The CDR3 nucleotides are TGTGCCATCAGTGGGGGGGACAGGGGAACAGATACGCAGTATTTT. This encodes CAISGGDRGTDTQYF.

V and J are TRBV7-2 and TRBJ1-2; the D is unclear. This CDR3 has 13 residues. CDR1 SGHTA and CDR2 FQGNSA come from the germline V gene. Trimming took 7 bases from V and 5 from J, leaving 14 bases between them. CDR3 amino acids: CASTLIASYGYTF. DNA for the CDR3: TGTGCCAGCACCCTCATAGCCTCATATGGCTACACCTTC.

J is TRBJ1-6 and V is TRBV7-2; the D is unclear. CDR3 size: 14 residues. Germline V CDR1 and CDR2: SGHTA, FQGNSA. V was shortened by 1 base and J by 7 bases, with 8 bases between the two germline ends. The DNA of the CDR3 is TGTGCCAGCAGCTTAGGAATCAGAAATTCACCCCTCCACTTT. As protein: CASSLGIRNSPLHF.

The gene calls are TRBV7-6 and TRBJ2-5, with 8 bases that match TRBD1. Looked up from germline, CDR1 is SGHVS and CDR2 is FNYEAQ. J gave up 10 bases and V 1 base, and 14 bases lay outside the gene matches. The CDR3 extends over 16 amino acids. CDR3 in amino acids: CASSLGVTEGQVGQYF. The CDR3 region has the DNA TGTGCCAGCAGCTTAGGAGTCACCGAGGGACAGGTGGGCCAGTACTTC. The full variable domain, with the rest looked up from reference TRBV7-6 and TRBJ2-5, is GAGVSQSPRYKVTKRGQDVALRCDPISGHVSLYWYRQALGQGPEFLTYFNYEAQQDKSGLPNDRFSAERPEGSISTLTIQRTEQRDSAMYRCASSLGVTEGQVGQYFGPGTRLLVL.

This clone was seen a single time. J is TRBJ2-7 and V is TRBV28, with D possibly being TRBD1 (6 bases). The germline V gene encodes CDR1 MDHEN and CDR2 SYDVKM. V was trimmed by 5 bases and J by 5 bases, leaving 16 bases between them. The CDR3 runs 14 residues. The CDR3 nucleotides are TGTGCCAGCAGTCCTAGCAGGGGTTACAACGAGCAGTACTTC. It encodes CASSPSRGYNEQYF.

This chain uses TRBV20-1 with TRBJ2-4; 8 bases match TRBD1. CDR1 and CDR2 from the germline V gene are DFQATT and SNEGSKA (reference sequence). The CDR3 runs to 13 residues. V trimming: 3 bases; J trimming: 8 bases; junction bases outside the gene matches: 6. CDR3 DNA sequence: TGCAGTGCTAGTGACAGGGGTTTGGACATTCAGTACTTC. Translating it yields CSASDRGLDIQYF.

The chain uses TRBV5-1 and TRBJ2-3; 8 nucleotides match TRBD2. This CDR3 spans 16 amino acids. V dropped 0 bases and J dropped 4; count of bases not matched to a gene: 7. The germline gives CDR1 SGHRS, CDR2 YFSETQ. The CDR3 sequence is CASSLDGRAGPDTQYF. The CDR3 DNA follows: TGCGCCAGCAGCTTGGACGGGAGGGCCGGACCAGATACGCAGTATTTT.

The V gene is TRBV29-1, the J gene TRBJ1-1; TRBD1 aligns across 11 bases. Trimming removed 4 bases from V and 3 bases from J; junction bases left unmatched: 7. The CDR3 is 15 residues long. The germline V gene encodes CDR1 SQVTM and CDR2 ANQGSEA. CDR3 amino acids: CSVVGGQGADTEAFF. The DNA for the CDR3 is TGCAGCGTTGTAGGAGGACAGGGGGCCGACACTGAAGCTTTCTTT.

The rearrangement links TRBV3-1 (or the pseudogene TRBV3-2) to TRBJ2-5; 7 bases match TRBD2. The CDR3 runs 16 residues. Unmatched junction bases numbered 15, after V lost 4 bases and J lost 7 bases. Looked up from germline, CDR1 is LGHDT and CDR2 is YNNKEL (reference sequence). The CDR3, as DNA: TGTGCCAGCAGCCTCCCTGGGGCTAGCGGTGCAGGGACCCAGTACTTC. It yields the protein CASSLPGASGAGTQYF.

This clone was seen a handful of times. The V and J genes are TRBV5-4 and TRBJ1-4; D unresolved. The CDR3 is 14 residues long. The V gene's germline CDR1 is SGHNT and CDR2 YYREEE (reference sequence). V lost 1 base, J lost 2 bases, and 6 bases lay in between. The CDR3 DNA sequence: TGTGCCAGCAGCTTGCACAGCACTAATGAAAAACTGTTTTTT. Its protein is CASSLHSTNEKLFF.

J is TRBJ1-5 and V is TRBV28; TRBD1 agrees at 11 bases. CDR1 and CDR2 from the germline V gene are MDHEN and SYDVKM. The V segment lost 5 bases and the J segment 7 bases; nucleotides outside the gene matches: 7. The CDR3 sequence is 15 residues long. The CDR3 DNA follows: TGTGCCAGCAGTAAGGACAGGGGGCGGTGGCAGCCCCAGCATTTT. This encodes CASSKDRGRWQPQHF.

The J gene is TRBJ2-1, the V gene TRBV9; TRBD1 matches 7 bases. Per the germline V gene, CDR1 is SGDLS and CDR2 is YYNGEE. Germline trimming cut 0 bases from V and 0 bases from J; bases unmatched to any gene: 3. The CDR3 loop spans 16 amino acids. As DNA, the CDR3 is TGTGCCAGCAGCGTAGCGACAGGGAGCTCCTACAATGAGCAGTTCTTC. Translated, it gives CASSVATGSSYNEQFF. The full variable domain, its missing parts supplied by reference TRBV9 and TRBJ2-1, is DSGVTQTPKHLITATGQRVTLRCSPRSGDLSVYWYQQSLDQGLQFLIQYYNGEERAKGNILERFSAQQFPDLHSELNLSSLELGDSALYFCASSVATGSSYNEQFFGPGTRLTVL.

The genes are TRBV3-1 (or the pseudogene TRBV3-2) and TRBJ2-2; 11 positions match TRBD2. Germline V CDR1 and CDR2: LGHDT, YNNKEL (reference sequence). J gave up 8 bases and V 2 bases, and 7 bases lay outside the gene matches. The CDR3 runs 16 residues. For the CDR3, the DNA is TGTGCCAGCAGCCAAACGACTAGCGGGGTCACTGGGGAGCTGTTTTTT. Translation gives CASSQTTSGVTGELFF.

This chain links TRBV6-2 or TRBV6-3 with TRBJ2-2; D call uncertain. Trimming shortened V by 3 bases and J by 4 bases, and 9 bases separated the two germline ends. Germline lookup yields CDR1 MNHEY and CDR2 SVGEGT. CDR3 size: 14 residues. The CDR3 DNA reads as TGTGCCAGCAGTTATACTCGAGGCACCGGGGAGCTGTTTTTT. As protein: CASSYTRGTGELFF.

The CDR3, as DNA: TGTGCCAGCAGCTTAACTGGGACAGGGGTCAATGAGCAGTTCTTC. Its protein product is CASSLTGTGVNEQFF. V is TRBV7-3 and J is TRBJ2-1, with 10 bases fitting TRBD1. The CDR3 runs to 15 residues. Germline CDR1 SGHTA, CDR2 FQGTGA. V shed 0 bases, J shed 6 bases, and the junction held 2 bases outside the gene matches.

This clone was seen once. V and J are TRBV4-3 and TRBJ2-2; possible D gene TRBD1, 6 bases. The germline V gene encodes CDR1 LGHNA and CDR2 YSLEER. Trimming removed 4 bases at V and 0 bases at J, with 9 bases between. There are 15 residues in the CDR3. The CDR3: CASSLRQANTGELFF. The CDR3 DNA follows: TGCGCCAGCAGCCTAAGACAGGCGAACACCGGGGAGCTGTTTTTT.

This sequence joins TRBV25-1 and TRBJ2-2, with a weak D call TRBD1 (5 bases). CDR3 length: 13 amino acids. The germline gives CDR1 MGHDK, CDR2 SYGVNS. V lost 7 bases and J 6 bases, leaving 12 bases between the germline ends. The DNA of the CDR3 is TGTGCCAGCACAGGGTTTTCCGCCGGGGAGCTGTTTTTT. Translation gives CASTGFSAGELFF. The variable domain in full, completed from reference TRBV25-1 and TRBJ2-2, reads EADIYQTPRYLVIGTGKKITLECSQTMGHDKMYWYQQDPGMELHLIHYSYGVNSTEKGDLSSESTVSRIRTEHFPLTLESARPSHTSQYLCASTGFSAGELFFGEGSRLTVL.